This T cell receptor beta chain comes out of a study of T cells after yellow fever vaccination. Study as a whole: It was SMART-Seq v4 Ultra Low Input that prepared the fractions with low cell numbers. Study-wide results and caveats: It was the secondary response that reached its peak faster, day 5 versus 15, but it was weaker.

V was shortened by 5 bases and J by 5 bases, with 16 bases between the two germline ends. The CDR3 extends over 14 amino acids. A universal primer site and UMIs were added as TCR cDNA was made by 5'RACE template switching. TCRdb re-called the 5' RACE reads with MiXCR, one entry per CDR3 protein. There are nearly 350,000 distinct CDR3 sequences in the sample; approximately 8% occur only once, and under 20% lies in the top ten. This clonotype was counted a few times. Its target is unknown. The receptor's source is a man between 18 and 29 years old who received the YFV17D yellow fever vaccine. The chain links TRBV12-3 or TRBV12-4 to TRBJ2-7; D remains ambiguous. The specimen comprised PBMCs, sampled more than 35 days after the first yellow fever vaccination. As DNA, the CDR3 is TGTGCCAGCAGTGTGGACCCGAGGCCTAACGAGCAGTACTTC. It codes for CASSVDPRPNEQYF.